The 4 T cell receptor beta chains in this list originate from one sample, sequenced in a study of brain T cells in children with intractable seizures. The data were produced by immunoSEQ multiplex PCR, yet TCRdb's version contains in-frame clones alone and is incomplete. The data show about 320,000 clones, roughly 93% seen once. The time point here: blood from clinic visit 5 months post-surgery; TSC patient then seizure free. The sample here was peripheral blood, taken 4 to 5 months after surgery. These TCRs come from a boy less than two years old with tuberous sclerosis and intractable seizures.

This sequence joins TRBV2 and TRBJ2-1; D ambiguous. The CDR3 consists of 11 residues. Deletions cut 8 bases from V and 7 bases from J, with 9 bases between. The germline gives CDR1 SNHLY, CDR2 FYNNEI. The DNA for the CDR3 is TGTGCCAGCTGGGATGGAAATGAGCAGTTCTTC. Amino acids: CASWDGNEQFF.

J is TRBJ2-1 and V is TRBV21-1; TRBD2, the table's D call, was not compared with the DNA. TRBV21-1 is termed a pseudogene. The CDR3 is 16 amino acids. Here the CDR3 DNA reads TGTGCCAGCAGCAACCCTAGCGGGAGGAACTACAATGAGCAGTTCTTC. It specifies CASSNPSGRNYNEQFF.

The rearrangement joins TRBV14 to TRBJ2-7; TRBD1 agrees at 12 bases. Germline V gene sequence: CDR1 SGHDN, CDR2 FVKESK. The CDR3 length is 16 residues. V trimming: 3 bases; J trimming: 5 bases; junction bases outside the gene matches: 8. The CDR3 here is CASSQLDGTGGDEQYF. The CDR3 DNA follows: TGTGCCAGCAGCCAGTTAGACGGGACAGGGGGCGACGAGCAGTACTTC.

The CDR3 nucleotides are TGTGCCAGCAGCCAAGCGGCGGGCATCACCGGGGAGCTGTTTTTT. Protein: CASSQAAGITGELFF. The chain is built from TRBV3-1 (or the pseudogene TRBV3-2) and TRBJ2-2; D might be TRBD2 (5 bases). The V and J ends lost 1 base and 4 bases respectively, with 10 bases between them. Germline assignment: CDR1 LGHDT and CDR2 YNNKEL (reference sequence). The CDR3 length is 15 residues.